Following are 12 T cell receptor beta chains from one sample sequenced in a study of T cell responses to AZD1222 COVID-19 vaccine. Clones were read by immunoSEQ multiplex PCR, and TCRdb kept only the in-frame ones, dropping some. The table has about 150,000 clones, roughly nine tenths seen once. The material sequenced was peripheral blood, taken on day 0 of AZD1222 vaccination. These receptors came from an adult in good health.

The chain is built from TRBV6-2 or TRBV6-3 and TRBJ1-3; D is undetermined. The ends were cut back, 2 bases at V and 2 bases at J, with 7 bases in the middle. The CDR3 extends over 14 amino acids. Germline loops: CDR1 MNHEY, CDR2 SVGEGT. The CDR3 loop reads CASSYAGAGNTIYF. In DNA form, the CDR3 reads TGTGCCAGCAGTTACGCCGGGGCTGGAAACACCATATATTTT.

This rearrangement joins TRBV3-1 (or the pseudogene TRBV3-2) to TRBJ2-3; D possibly corresponds to TRBD1 (5 bases). The CDR3 covers 17 residues. With 3 bases removed from V and 2 bases from J, the gap between germline ends came to 18 bases. Germline loops: CDR1 LGHDT, CDR2 YNNKEL (reference sequence). The CDR3: CASSQDPPGRATDTQYF. The CDR3 DNA sequence: TGTGCCAGCAGCCAGGACCCACCCGGCAGGGCCACAGATACGCAGTATTTT.

The V gene is TRBV30, the J gene TRBJ1-6, with D unclear. This CDR3 is built from 14 residues. The V end was cut by 3 bases, the J end by 7 bases, with 13 bases between. Germline V gene lookup returns CDR1 GTSNPN and CDR2 SVGIG (reference sequence). This CDR3 reads CAWRGGGANSPLHF. The CDR3 DNA follows: TGTGCCTGGAGAGGTGGAGGTGCCAATTCACCCCTCCACTTT.

The J gene is TRBJ1-1, the V gene TRBV7-8; the match to TRBD1 covers 10 bases. CDR3 length: 15 residues. The germline CDR1 and CDR2 sequences are SGHVS and FQNEAQ. J was trimmed by 1 base and V by 3 bases; bases with no gene match: 2. The CDR3 coding sequence is TGTGCCAGCAGCTTCAGGACAGGGGGGAACACTGAAGCTTTCTTT. Translating gives CASSFRTGGNTEAFF.

The chain carries TRBV3-1 (or the pseudogene TRBV3-2) and TRBJ1-2, with TRBD1 matching 8 bases. Losses at the gene ends were 1 base for V and 6 bases for J; bases not matched to a gene: 4. Germline lookup yields CDR1 LGHDT and CDR2 YNNKEL (reference sequence). CDR3 length: 14 amino acids. CDR3 bases: TGTGCCAGCAGCCAAGTTCAGGGGGCAGATGGCTACACCTTC. It is translated as CASSQVQGADGYTF.

V usage is TRBV7-2 and J usage is TRBJ2-4; 10 bases are a match to TRBD2. The length of the CDR3 is 19 residues. Trimming cost V 4 bases and J 3 bases; bases outside gene matches: 15. Germline V lookup: CDR1 SGHTA, CDR2 FQGNSA. CDR3 sequence reads: CASSSDSSGGMDGKNIQYF. CDR3 sequence (DNA): TGTGCCAGCAGCTCAGACTCTAGCGGGGGCATGGATGGCAAAAACATTCAGTACTTC.

The gene calls are TRBV6-2 or TRBV6-3 and TRBJ2-1; D tentatively fits TRBD1 or TRBD2 (6 bases each). Trimming removed 2 bases from V and 2 bases from J, with 10 bases in between. Germline V lookup: CDR1 MNHEY, CDR2 SVGEGT. CDR3 size: 15 residues. The CDR3 sequence is CASSYGGGAYNEQFF. The DNA for the CDR3 is TGTGCCAGCAGTTACGGGGGCGGGGCCTACAATGAGCAGTTCTTC.

This rearrangement joins TRBV4-1 to TRBJ2-1; D is possibly TRBD1 (5 bases). This CDR3 spans 16 amino acids. Germline V CDR1 and CDR2: MGHRA, YSYEKL. V lost 1 base and J 5 bases, leaving 15 bases between the germline ends. CDR3 nucleotides: TGCGCCAGCAGCCAAGGTCGGGCAGGGTCCGACAATGAGCAGTTCTTC. It yields the protein CASSQGRAGSDNEQFF.

The chain joins TRBV4-3 to TRBJ1-1; D may be TRBD1 (6 bases). The CDR3 is 13 amino acids. V was pared by 5 bases and J by 1 base, with 8 bases between. Germline assignment: CDR1 LGHNA and CDR2 YSLEER. The chain's CDR3 is CASSSDRNTEAFF. The CDR3 coding sequence is TGCGCCAGCAGCTCGGACAGGAACACTGAAGCTTTCTTT.

This clone was seen a single time. The gene calls are TRBV7-9 and TRBJ2-3; 7 bases are a match to TRBD2. Germline CDR1 reads SEHNR; CDR2 reads FQNEAQ (reference sequence). The ends lost 3 bases at V and 4 bases at J; junction bases unmatched: 7. CDR3 length equals 15 residues. The CDR3 loop reads CASSFKSGTPDTQYF. The CDR3 DNA sequence: TGTGCCAGCAGCTTCAAAAGCGGGACTCCAGATACGCAGTATTTT.

The J gene is TRBJ2-7, the V gene TRBV7-2; D is uncertain. V was clipped by 0 bases and J by 4 bases, with 19 bases between them. CDR3 size: 17 residues. Germline V gene data show CDR1 as SGHTA and CDR2 as FQGNSA. CDR3 region: CASSLAPGLLPTYEQYF. The CDR3 nucleotides read TGTGCCAGCAGCTTAGCTCCAGGTCTACTACCTACATACGAGCAGTACTTC.

About this clone itself: Mismatch with germline at one junction end may stem from a read error. The gene calls are TRBV7-9 and TRBJ2-3; D not certain. The CDR3 runs 16 residues. CDR1 is SEHNR and CDR2 is FQNEAQ in the germline V gene (reference sequence). The CDR3 nucleotides read TGTGCCAGCACCTTAGCTCGCGGCAGCTCCACAGATACGCAGTATTTT. The encoded protein is CASTLARGSSTDTQYF.